These 11 T cell receptor beta chains originate from one sample sequenced in a study of blood T cell repertoires in COVID-19. Using immunoSEQ multiplex PCR, the repertoire was profiled, and TCRdb retains in-frame clones only, with some absent. The repertoire holds 180,000 or so clones, about nine tenths seen once, with 1.5% to 2% in the top ten. Sequenced: peripheral blood. These receptors were obtained from a man younger than 35 with active or convalescent COVID-19.

The V call is TRBV11-2, the J call TRBJ2-6; TRBD1 matches at 8 bases. CDR3 length equals 17 residues. The germline V gene has CDR1 SGHAT and CDR2 FQNNGV. Trimming cost V 2 bases and J 4 bases; bases outside gene matches: 7. CDR3 loop: CASSLWTGSSGANVLTF. The CDR3 bases are TGTGCCAGCAGCTTATGGACAGGGTCTTCCGGGGCCAACGTCCTGACTTTC. Combining the CDR3 with reference TRBV11-2 and TRBJ2-6 gives the whole variable domain EAGVAQSPRYKIIEKRQSVAFWCNPISGHATLYWYQQILGQGPKLLIQFQNNGVVDDSQLPKDRFSAERLKGVDSTLKIQPAKLEDSAVYLCASSLWTGSSGANVLTFGAGSRLTVL.

In DNA form, the CDR3 reads TGTGCCAGCAAACAGACAGATACAGGTGGCTACACCTTC. The encoded protein is CASKQTDTGGYTF. This chain links TRBV12-3 or TRBV12-4 with TRBJ1-2, with D maybe TRBD1 (5 bases). This CDR3 region has 13 residues. V lost 7 bases and J 7 bases, leaving 16 bases between the germline ends.

Of note for this clone: A read error may produce the germline difference seen at one junction end. The DNA for the CDR3 is TGTGCCAGCAGCTCACCGAGGACCCCGGGACTCTCCTCCCACGAGCAGTACTTC. Translated, it gives CASSSPRTPGLSSHEQYF. The V gene is TRBV5-6, the J gene TRBJ2-7; perhaps TRBD2 as D (6 bases). CDR1 SGHDT and CDR2 YYEEEE come from the germline V gene. The CDR3 is 18 amino acids.

The chain recombines TRBV10-3 with TRBJ1-1; D gene unclear. Trimming removed 6 bases at V and 1 base at J, with 12 bases between. Germline lookup yields CDR1 ENHRY and CDR2 SYGVKD. The CDR3 is 14 residues long. The CDR3 region is CAIRIQAPNTEAFF. The CDR3 region has the DNA TGTGCCATCAGGATCCAGGCACCGAACACTGAAGCTTTCTTT.

V usage is TRBV4-3 and J usage is TRBJ2-4; D not certain. Germline V CDR1 and CDR2: LGHNA, YSLEER. There are 16 residues in the CDR3. V gave up 6 bases and J gave up 0 bases, with 15 bases separating them. DNA for the CDR3: TGCGCCAGCAGTTCCTTTTACACAGTAGCCAAAAACATTCAGTACTTC. This gives the protein CASSSFYTVAKNIQYF.

J is TRBJ2-2 and V is TRBV18; 13 nucleotides agree with TRBD2. The J segment lost 1 base and the V segment lost 3 bases, leaving 23 bases of the junction unmatched. Germline-derived CDR1 and CDR2 are KGHSH and LQKENI. This CDR3 contains 24 residues. The CDR3 DNA reads TGTGCCAGCTCACCGATAAGACAGGCGCCACCGGGACTAGCGGGAAGTGAGAACACCGGGGAGCTGTTTTTT. It is translated as CASSPIRQAPPGLAGSENTGELFF.

As regards this clone: At the DNA level, this CDR3 is encoded by other sequences in the same sample as well. V usage is TRBV15 and J usage is TRBJ2-3; 7 bases fit TRBD2. The germline V gene encodes CDR1 LNHNV and CDR2 YYDKDF (reference sequence). The CDR3 has 15 residues. The V and J ends lost 1 base and 1 base, in that order; junction bases with no gene match: 2. Here the CDR3 reads CATSRALAGTDTQYF. CDR3 DNA: TGTGCCACCAGCAGAGCCCTAGCGGGCACAGATACGCAGTATTTT. Variable domain in full (rest from reference TRBV15 and TRBJ2-3): DAMVIQNPRYQVTQFGKPVTLSCSQTLNHNVMYWYQQKSSQAPKLLFHYYDKDFNNEADTPDNFQSRRPNTSFCFLDIRSPGLGDTAMYLCATSRALAGTDTQYFGPGTRLTVL.

This chain links TRBV9 with TRBJ1-1, with D unclear. This CDR3 comprises 13 residues. Germline lookup yields CDR1 SGDLS and CDR2 YYNGEE. V was shortened by 0 bases and J by 5 bases, with 8 bases between the two germline ends. The CDR3 spells CASSVAKETEAFF. Written as DNA, the CDR3 is TGTGCCAGCAGCGTAGCTAAAGAGACTGAAGCTTTCTTT. The complete variable domain, with remaining parts taken from reference TRBV9 and TRBJ1-1, reads DSGVTQTPKHLITATGQRVTLRCSPRSGDLSVYWYQQSLDQGLQFLIQYYNGEERAKGNILERFSAQQFPDLHSELNLSSLELGDSALYFCASSVAKETEAFFGQGTRLTVV.

V is TRBV7-2 and J is TRBJ1-6; D may be TRBD1 (5 bases). The germline CDR1 and CDR2 sequences are SGHTA and FQGNSA. V shed 5 bases and J shed 4 bases, with 15 bases lying between them. CDR3 length equals 16 residues. CDR3 DNA: TGTGCCAGCAGCCCTCAGGGTCATAGGTATAATTCACCCCTCCACTTT. Translated, it gives CASSPQGHRYNSPLHF.

The rearrangement links TRBV19 to TRBJ2-2, with TRBD1 identical over 7 bases. The germline gives CDR1 LNHDA, CDR2 SQIVND (reference sequence). The CDR3 runs to 17 residues. J was trimmed by 4 bases and V by 0 bases; bases with no gene match: 8. CDR3 sequence reads: CASSIEQGLESTGELFF. The CDR3 bases are TGTGCCAGTAGTATAGAACAGGGGCTAGAGAGCACCGGGGAGCTGTTTTTT.

CDR3 region: CASSLAGDRGPGELFF. CDR3 bases: TGTGCCAGCAGCTTGGCCGGGGACAGGGGGCCCGGGGAGCTGTTTTTT. The V call is TRBV5-5, the J call TRBJ2-2; 12 bases align to TRBD1. Unmatched junction bases numbered 3, after V lost 0 bases and J lost 6 bases. From germline, CDR1 is SGHKS and CDR2 YYEKEE (reference sequence). This CDR3 region has 16 residues.